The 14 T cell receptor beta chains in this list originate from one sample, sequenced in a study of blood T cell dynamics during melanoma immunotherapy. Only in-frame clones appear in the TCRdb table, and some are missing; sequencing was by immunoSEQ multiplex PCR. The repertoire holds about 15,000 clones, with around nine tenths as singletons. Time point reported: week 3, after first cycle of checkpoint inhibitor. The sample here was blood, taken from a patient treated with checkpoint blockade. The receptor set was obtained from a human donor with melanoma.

The CDR3 is CASSATGGKTQYF. The DNA of the CDR3 is TGTGCCAGCAGCGCGACAGGGGGAAAGACCCAGTACTTC. The chain combines TRBV5-4 with TRBJ2-5, with TRBD1 matching over 9 bases. Trimming at V came to 4 bases and at J to 6 bases, leaving 4 bases not matched to a gene. Germline assignment: CDR1 SGHNT and CDR2 YYREEE (reference sequence). The CDR3 has 13 amino acids.

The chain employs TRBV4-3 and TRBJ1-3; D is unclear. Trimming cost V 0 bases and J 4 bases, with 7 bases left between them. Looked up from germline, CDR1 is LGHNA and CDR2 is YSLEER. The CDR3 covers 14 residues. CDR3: CASSQEGRGNTIYF. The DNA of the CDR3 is TGCGCCAGCAGCCAAGAGGGTCGAGGAAACACCATATATTTT.

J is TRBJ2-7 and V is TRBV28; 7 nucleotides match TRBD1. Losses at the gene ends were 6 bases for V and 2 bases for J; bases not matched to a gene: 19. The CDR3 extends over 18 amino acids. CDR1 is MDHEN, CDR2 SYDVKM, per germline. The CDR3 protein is CASRPLEFTGQTAYEQYF. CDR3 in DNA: TGTGCCAGCAGGCCCCTCGAATTTACGGGACAGACAGCCTACGAGCAGTACTTC.

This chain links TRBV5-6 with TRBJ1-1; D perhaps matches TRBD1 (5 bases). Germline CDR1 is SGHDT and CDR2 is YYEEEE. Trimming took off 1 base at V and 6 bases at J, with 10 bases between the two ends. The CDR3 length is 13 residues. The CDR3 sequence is CASSLPEGPEAFF. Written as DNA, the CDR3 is TGTGCCAGCAGCTTGCCAGAGGGACCTGAAGCTTTCTTT.

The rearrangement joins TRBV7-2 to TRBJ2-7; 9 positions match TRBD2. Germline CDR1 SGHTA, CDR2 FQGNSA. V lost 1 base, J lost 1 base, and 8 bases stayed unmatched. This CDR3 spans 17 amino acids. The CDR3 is CASSLVILAGSSYEQYF. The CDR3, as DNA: TGTGCCAGCAGCTTAGTCATACTAGCGGGCTCTTCCTACGAGCAGTACTTC.

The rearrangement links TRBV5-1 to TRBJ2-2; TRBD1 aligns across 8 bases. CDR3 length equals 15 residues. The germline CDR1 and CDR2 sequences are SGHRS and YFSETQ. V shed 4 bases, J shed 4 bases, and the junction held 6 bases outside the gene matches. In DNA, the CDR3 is TGCGCCAGCAGCAGAACCGGGACAGGCACCGGGGAGCTGTTTTTT. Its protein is CASSRTGTGTGELFF.

CDR3 residues: CASSLGDRGRTGELFF. CDR3 nucleotides: TGCGCCAGCAGCTTGGGTGACAGGGGACGGACCGGGGAGCTGTTTTTT. The J gene is TRBJ2-2, the V gene TRBV5-1; TRBD1 aligns across 8 bases. This CDR3 contains 16 residues. Per germline, CDR1 SGHRS and CDR2 YFSETQ. Germline trimming cut 0 bases from V and 5 bases from J; bases unmatched to any gene: 6.

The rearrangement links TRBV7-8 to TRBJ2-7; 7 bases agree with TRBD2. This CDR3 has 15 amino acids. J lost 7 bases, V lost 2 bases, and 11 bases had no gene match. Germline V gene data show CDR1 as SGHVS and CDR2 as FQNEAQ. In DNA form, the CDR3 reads TGTGCCAGCAGCTTAATAAGCGGGACCTCGGTGGAGCAGTACTTC. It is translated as CASSLISGTSVEQYF.

The CDR3 bases are TGTGCCAGCAGCCGAACAGAGAATGAAAAACTGTTTTTT. It yields the protein CASSRTENEKLFF. V and J are TRBV7-3 and TRBJ1-4; D gene ambiguous. The CDR3 consists of 13 residues. The ends were cut back, 5 bases at V and 5 bases at J, with 9 bases in the middle. Germline values: CDR1 SGHTA, CDR2 FQGTGA.

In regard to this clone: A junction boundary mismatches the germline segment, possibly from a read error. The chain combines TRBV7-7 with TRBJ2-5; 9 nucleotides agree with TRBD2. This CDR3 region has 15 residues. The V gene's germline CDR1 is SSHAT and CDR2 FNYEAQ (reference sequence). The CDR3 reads CASSLAGVDQETQYF. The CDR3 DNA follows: TGTGCTAGCAGCTTAGCGGGAGTAGATCAAGAGACCCAGTACTTC.

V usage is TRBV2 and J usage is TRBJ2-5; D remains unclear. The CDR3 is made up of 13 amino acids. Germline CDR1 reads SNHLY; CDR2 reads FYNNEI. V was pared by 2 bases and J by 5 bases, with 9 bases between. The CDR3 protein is CASSENLGETQYF. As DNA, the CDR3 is TGTGCCAGCAGTGAAAACTTGGGGGAGACCCAGTACTTC.

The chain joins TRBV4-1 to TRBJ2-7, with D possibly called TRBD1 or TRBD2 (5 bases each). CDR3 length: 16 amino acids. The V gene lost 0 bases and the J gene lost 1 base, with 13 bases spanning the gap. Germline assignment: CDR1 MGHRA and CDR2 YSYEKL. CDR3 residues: CASSQEEGTLSYEQYF. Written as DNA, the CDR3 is TGCGCCAGCAGCCAAGAAGAGGGGACGCTGTCCTACGAGCAGTACTTC.

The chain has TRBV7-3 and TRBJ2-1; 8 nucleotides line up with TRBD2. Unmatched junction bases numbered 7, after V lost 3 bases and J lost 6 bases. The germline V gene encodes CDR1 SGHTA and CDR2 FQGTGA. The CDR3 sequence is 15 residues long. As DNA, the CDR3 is TGTGCCAGCAGCTTGGCGGGAGGAGGAAGCAATGAGCAGTTCTTC. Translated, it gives CASSLAGGGSNEQFF.

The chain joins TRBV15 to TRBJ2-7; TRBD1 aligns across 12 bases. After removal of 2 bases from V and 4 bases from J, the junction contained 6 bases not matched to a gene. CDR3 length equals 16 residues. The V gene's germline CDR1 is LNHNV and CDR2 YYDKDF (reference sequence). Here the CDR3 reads CATSRPGTGGRYEQYF. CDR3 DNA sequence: TGTGCCACCAGCAGACCGGGGACAGGGGGCAGGTACGAGCAGTACTTC.